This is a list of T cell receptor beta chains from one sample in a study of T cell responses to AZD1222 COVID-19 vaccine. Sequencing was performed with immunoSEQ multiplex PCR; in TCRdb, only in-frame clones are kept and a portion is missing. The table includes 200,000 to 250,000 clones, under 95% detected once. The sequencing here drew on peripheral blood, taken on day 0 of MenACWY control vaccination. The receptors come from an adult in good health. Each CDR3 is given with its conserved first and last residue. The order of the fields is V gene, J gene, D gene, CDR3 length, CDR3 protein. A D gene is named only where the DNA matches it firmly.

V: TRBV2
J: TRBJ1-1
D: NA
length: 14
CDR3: CASNFARGNTEAFF

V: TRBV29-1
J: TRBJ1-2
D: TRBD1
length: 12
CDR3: CSVIGTVAGYTF

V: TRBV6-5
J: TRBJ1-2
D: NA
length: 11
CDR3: CASSPGSGYTF

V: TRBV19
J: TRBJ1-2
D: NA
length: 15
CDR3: CASSIVTGTKTGYTF

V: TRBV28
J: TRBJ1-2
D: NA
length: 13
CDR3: CATNRAGDYGYTF

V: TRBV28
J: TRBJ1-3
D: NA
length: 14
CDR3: CASSPDIRGNTIYF

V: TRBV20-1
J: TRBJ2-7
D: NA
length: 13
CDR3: CSASQGEPYEQYF

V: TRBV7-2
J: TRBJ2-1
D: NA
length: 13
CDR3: CASSLGVGGEQFF

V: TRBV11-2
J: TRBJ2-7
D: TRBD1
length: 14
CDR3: CASSQDRITYEQYF

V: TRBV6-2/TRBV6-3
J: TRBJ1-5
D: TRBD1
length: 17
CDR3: CASSYRILGQRNQPQHF

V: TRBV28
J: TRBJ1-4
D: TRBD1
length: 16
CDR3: CASSSPSGTDFEKLFF

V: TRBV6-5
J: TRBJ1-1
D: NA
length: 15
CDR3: CASSYNLVGNTEAFF

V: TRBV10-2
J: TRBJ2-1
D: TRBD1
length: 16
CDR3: CASSEFGDRIYNEQFF

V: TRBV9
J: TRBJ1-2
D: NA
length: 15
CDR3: CASSPDQEALSGYTF

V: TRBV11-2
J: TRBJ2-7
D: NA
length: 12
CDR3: CASSPYSYEQYF

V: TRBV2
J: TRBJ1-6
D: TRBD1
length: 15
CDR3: CASGDRSSYNSPLHF

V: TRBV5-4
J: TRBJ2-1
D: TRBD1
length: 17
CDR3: CASSLGTGATSYNEQFF

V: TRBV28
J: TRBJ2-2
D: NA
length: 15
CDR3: CASSFGGANTGELFF

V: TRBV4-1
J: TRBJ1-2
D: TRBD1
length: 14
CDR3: CASSRDRVATGYTF

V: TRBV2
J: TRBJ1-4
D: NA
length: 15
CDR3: CASSGAFATNEKLFF

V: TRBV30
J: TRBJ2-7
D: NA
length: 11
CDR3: CAWSVLREQYF

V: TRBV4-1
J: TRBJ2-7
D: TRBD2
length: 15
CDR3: CASSPTGRGDYEQYF

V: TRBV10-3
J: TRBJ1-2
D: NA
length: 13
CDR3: CAISEGGDYGYTF

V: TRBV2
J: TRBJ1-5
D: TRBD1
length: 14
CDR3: CASRAGTVNQPQHF

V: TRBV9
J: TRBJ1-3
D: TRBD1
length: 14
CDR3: CASSVEGAGNTIYF

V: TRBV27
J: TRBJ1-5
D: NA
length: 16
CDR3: CASILGDSNTDQPQHF

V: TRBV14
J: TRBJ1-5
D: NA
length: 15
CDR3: CASSQAGTWDQPQHF

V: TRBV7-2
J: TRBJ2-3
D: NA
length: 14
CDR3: CASSLLGGTDTQYF

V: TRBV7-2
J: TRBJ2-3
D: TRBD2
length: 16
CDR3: CVSSLSGAGGTDTQYF

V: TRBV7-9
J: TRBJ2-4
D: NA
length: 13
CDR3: CASSQGFVDIQYF

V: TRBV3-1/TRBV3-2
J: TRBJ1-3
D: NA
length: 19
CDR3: CASSLIRGSGRYSGNTIYF

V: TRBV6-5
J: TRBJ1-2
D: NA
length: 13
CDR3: CASTAGGVYGYTF

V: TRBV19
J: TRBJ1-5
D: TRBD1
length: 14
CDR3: CASSIKGAEQPQHF

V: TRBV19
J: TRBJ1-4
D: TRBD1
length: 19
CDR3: CASTPLPVKLGTGPEKLFF

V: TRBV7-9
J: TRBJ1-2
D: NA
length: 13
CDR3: CASSGTWQGGYTF

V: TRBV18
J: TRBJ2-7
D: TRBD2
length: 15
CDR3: CASSPGTRERYEQYF

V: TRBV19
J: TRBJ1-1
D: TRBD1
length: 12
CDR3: CASSIPTGNAFF